This T cell receptor beta chain was obtained from a study of Tregs in tolerant kidney transplant recipients. CDR3 length: 14 residues. The germline V and J ends were trimmed by 6 bases and 0 bases, with 10 bases remaining between them. The germline gives CDR1 SGHNT, CDR2 YYREEE (reference sequence). Whole-study results and caveats: For some patients, primers changed over time, blocking nucleotide-level comparison. Few patients were studied, so findings need validation in larger groups. This study did not directly address biological reproducibility.

A note on this clone: The antigen is unknown.

Repertoires were generated with immunoSEQ multiplex PCR, while TCRdb's copy carries only in-frame clones and drops some. The profile shows roughly 80,000 clones, about 98% of them singletons. The TCR originated in a human donor who received a combined kidney and bone marrow transplant. The source was CD4+ T cells from blood, collected before the transplant. This sequence joins TRBV5-4 and TRBJ2-1; D gene unclear. CDR3 in amino acids: CASTRMSSYNEQFF. The CDR3 DNA follows: TGTGCCAGCACCAGGATGAGCTCCTACAATGAGCAGTTCTTC.